Following are 26 T cell receptor beta chains from one sample sequenced in a study of cytomegalovirus exposure and HLA in healthy donors. Primers included in the PCR were 60 Vbeta and 13 Jbeta primers. Profiled with immunoSEQ multiplex PCR; TCRdb holds only in-frame clones, not every one. The sample carries tens of thousands of clones, around 84% recorded once. Sequencing was done on a sample of PBMCs. The receptors stem from a woman in her thirties or forties in good health and CMV-seronegative.

V and J are TRBV10-3 and TRBJ2-1; 12 bases align to TRBD2. The CDR3 totals 17 residues. Germline assignment: CDR1 ENHRY and CDR2 SYGVKD. The trim removed 1 base at V and 1 base at J, leaving 2 bases unmatched. The CDR3 DNA follows: TGTGCCATCAGTGAGTGGACTAGCGGGGTATCCTACAATGAGCAGTTCTTC. This gives the protein CAISEWTSGVSYNEQFF.

This chain joins TRBV5-1 and TRBJ2-3; 11 bases fit TRBD2. Germline-derived CDR1 and CDR2 are SGHRS and YFSETQ. V shed 3 bases and J 4 bases; nucleotides not matched to a gene: 4. The CDR3 spans 15 residues. CDR3 in DNA: TGCGCCAGCAGCTGGGATAGCGGGGGGGCAGATACGCAGTATTTT. This translates into CASSWDSGGADTQYF.

The chain recombines TRBV6-5 with TRBJ1-1, with unresolved D. Trimming took 6 bases from V and 0 from J, leaving 11 bases between them. Germline V gene lookup returns CDR1 MNHEY and CDR2 SVGAGI. CDR3 length: 14 amino acids. The CDR3 loop reads CASSQTRLNTEAFF. DNA for the CDR3: TGTGCCAGCAGCCAGACCAGGTTGAACACTGAAGCTTTCTTT.

In this sample, this clone turned up a few times. The V gene is TRBV10-3, the J gene TRBJ1-5; D is ambiguous. Germline lookup yields CDR1 ENHRY and CDR2 SYGVKD. V lost 3 bases and J lost 0, with 9 bases in between. The CDR3 has 15 amino acids. The CDR3 sequence is CAISDRGDSNQPQHF. CDR3 in DNA: TGTGCCATCAGTGACCGTGGAGATAGCAATCAGCCCCAGCATTTT.

The chain has TRBV19 and TRBJ1-6, with TRBD1 matching over 7 bases. The CDR3 spans 14 residues. Germline-derived CDR1 and CDR2 are LNHDA and SQIVND (reference sequence). Losses at the gene ends were 4 bases for V and 9 bases for J; bases not matched to a gene: 6. As DNA, the CDR3 is TGTGCCAGTAGTAATGGACAGGAGTCTTCACCCCTCCACTTT. It yields the protein CASSNGQESSPLHF.

The J gene is TRBJ1-3, the V gene TRBV19, with D perhaps TRBD1 (5 bases). This CDR3 is 15 amino acids long. CDR1 is LNHDA and CDR2 is SQIVND in the germline V gene (reference sequence). The V end lost 7 bases, the J end lost 2 bases, and 15 bases lay between the germline ends. CDR3: CASKLEGSAGNTIYF. The CDR3 DNA sequence: TGTGCCAGTAAGTTGGAGGGGTCGGCTGGAAACACCATATATTTT.

The CDR3 nucleotides read TGTGCCAGCAGCGTTTTCGACTCGCAAAACACTGAAGCTTTCTTT. Protein product: CASSVFDSQNTEAFF. The V and J genes are TRBV9 and TRBJ1-1; D remains unclear. The CDR3 sequence is 15 residues long. The germline gives CDR1 SGDLS, CDR2 YYNGEE. V was pared by 2 bases and J by 2 bases, with 13 bases between.

The chain employs TRBV19 and TRBJ1-4; 9 bases line up with TRBD1. J was trimmed by 8 bases and V by 1 base; bases with no gene match: 2. The CDR3 runs 14 residues. The germline gives CDR1 LNHDA, CDR2 SQIVND (reference sequence). CDR3 DNA: TGTGCCAGTAGTATAGGGACAGGGGACGAAAAACTGTTTTTT. It is translated as CASSIGTGDEKLFF.

The genes are TRBV5-6 and TRBJ2-7, with D maybe TRBD1 (6 bases). Trimming took 0 bases from V and 6 from J, leaving 19 bases between them. The CDR3 consists of 16 residues. CDR1 SGHDT and CDR2 YYEEEE come from the germline V gene. The CDR3 loop reads CASSLVRGREGVEQYF. The CDR3 coding sequence is TGTGCCAGCAGCTTGGTTAGGGGGAGAGAGGGAGTCGAGCAGTACTTC.

This clone has just one count. This chain joins TRBV25-1 and TRBJ2-7; perhaps TRBD1 as D (6 bases). The V and J ends lost 7 bases and 3 bases respectively, with 13 bases between them. This CDR3 is built from 13 residues. The germline CDR1 and CDR2 sequences are MGHDK and SYGVNS. The CDR3 DNA sequence: TGTGCCAGCAAACTGGGACATCTCTACGAGCAGTACTTC. Translated: CASKLGHLYEQYF.

The V call is TRBV19, the J call TRBJ1-2, with TRBD1 matching 7 bases. After removal of 3 bases from V and 2 bases from J, the junction contained 9 bases not matched to a gene. The CDR3 has 16 amino acids. Germline V gene sequence: CDR1 LNHDA, CDR2 SQIVND (reference sequence). CDR3 sequence: CASSISADRVNYGYTF. The CDR3 nucleotides are TGTGCCAGTAGTATCTCTGCCGACAGGGTCAACTATGGCTACACCTTC.

A few counts support this clone. This chain links TRBV6-5 with TRBJ1-5, with 8 nucleotides matching TRBD1. CDR3 length: 14 amino acids. V gave up 4 bases and J gave up 7 bases; unmatched junction bases: 6. Per germline, CDR1 MNHEY and CDR2 SVGAGI. Written as DNA, the CDR3 is TGTGCCAGCAGTTCCGACAGGGGCGGGCAGCCCCAGCATTTT. This gives the protein CASSSDRGGQPQHF.

The J gene is TRBJ1-4, the V gene TRBV7-8, with 7 bases matching TRBD1. V dropped 1 base and J dropped 0; count of bases not matched to a gene: 2. Germline CDR1 is SGHVS and CDR2 is FQNEAQ. CDR3 length: 16 amino acids. This chain's CDR3 is CASSLGQGTTNEKLFF. In nucleotides, the CDR3 is TGTGCCAGCAGCTTAGGACAGGGCACAACTAATGAAAAACTGTTTTTT.

V gene TRBV19 combines with J gene TRBJ1-1; the D gene is possibly TRBD1 (5 bases). Between the trimmed V and J ends, which lost 7 bases and 6 bases, there was a span of 12 bases. Per germline, CDR1 LNHDA and CDR2 SQIVND (reference sequence). This CDR3 region has 12 residues. The CDR3: CASKDSASEAFF. The CDR3 coding sequence is TGTGCCAGTAAAGACAGCGCCTCTGAAGCTTTCTTT.

J is TRBJ1-1 and V is TRBV20-1, with D uncertain. V shed 5 bases and J shed 1 base, with 5 bases lying between them. Germline lookup yields CDR1 DFQATT and CDR2 SNEGSKA (reference sequence). The CDR3 covers 11 residues. CDR3 sequence reads: CSAQWNTEAFF. The CDR3 DNA reads TGCAGTGCTCAGTGGAACACTGAAGCTTTCTTT.

V usage is TRBV9 and J usage is TRBJ1-1, with D hard to call. V was trimmed by 3 bases and J by 0 bases, leaving 6 bases between them. Germline CDR1 SGDLS, CDR2 YYNGEE. The length of the CDR3 is 13 residues. CDR3 protein: CASSGQLNTEAFF. Here the CDR3 DNA reads TGTGCCAGCAGCGGGCAGTTGAACACTGAAGCTTTCTTT.

The rearrangement links TRBV10-3 to TRBJ1-1; 8 bases line up with TRBD1. CDR1 and CDR2 (germline): ENHRY, SYGVKD. The CDR3 extends over 14 amino acids. V shed 5 bases, J shed 2 bases, and the junction held 4 bases outside the gene matches. As DNA, the CDR3 is TGTGCCATCAGTCAAGACAGGGGCAACACTGAAGCTTTCTTT. It translates to CAISQDRGNTEAFF.

This clone was seen more than once but under ten times. CDR3 protein: CASSQGGGDTQYF. CDR3 bases: TGCGCCAGCAGCCAAGGGGGAGGGGATACGCAGTATTTT. The chain uses TRBV4-1 and TRBJ2-3, with 7 bases aligning to TRBD2. Germline CDR1 MGHRA, CDR2 YSYEKL. The CDR3 is 13 residues long. Trimming removed 1 base from V and 6 bases from J; junction bases left unmatched: 1.

This clone has only a few counts. The V and J genes are TRBV28 and TRBJ1-4; possibly TRBD1 for D (5 bases). The V end lost 5 bases, the J end lost 8 bases, and 15 bases lay between the germline ends. Germline-derived CDR1 and CDR2 are MDHEN and SYDVKM. This CDR3 region has 14 residues. CDR3: CASSAGTLQEKLFF. DNA of the CDR3: TGTGCCAGCAGTGCTGGGACTCTCCAAGAAAAACTGTTTTTT. The full variable domain, with the rest looked up from reference TRBV28 and TRBJ1-4, is DVKVTQSSRYLVKRTGEKVFLECVQDMDHENMFWYRQDPGLGLRLIYFSYDVKMKEKGDIPEGYSVSREKKERFSLILESASTNQTSMYLCASSAGTLQEKLFFGSGTQLSVL.

The chain couples TRBV9 to TRBJ2-1, with D possibly matching TRBD1 (6 bases). Germline V gene lookup returns CDR1 SGDLS and CDR2 YYNGEE. CDR3 size: 16 residues. Trimming left V 0 bases short and J 0 bases short, with 10 bases between. The CDR3 DNA reads as TGTGCCAGCAGCGTAGAGGGCAGGGGCTCCTACAATGAGCAGTTCTTC. Translating gives CASSVEGRGSYNEQFF.

This rearrangement joins TRBV18 to TRBJ2-2, with 10 bases aligning to TRBD1. Germline-derived CDR1 and CDR2 are KGHSH and LQKENI. V gave up 8 bases and J gave up 4 bases; unmatched junction bases: 4. This CDR3 has 14 residues. The CDR3 coding sequence is TGTGCCAGCGCTCGGGACAGGGGCACCGGGGAGCTGTTTTTT. Translation gives CASARDRGTGELFF. Drawing the rest from reference TRBV18 and TRBJ2-2, the complete variable domain is NAGVMQNPRHLVRRRGQEARLRCSPMKGHSHVYWYRQLPEEGLKFMVYLQKENIIDESGMPKERFSAEFPKEGPSILRIQQVVRGDSAAYFCASARDRGTGELFFGEGSRLTVL.

This clone appeared once. This rearrangement joins TRBV28 to TRBJ2-3, with D perhaps matching TRBD2 (5 bases). This CDR3 comprises 14 residues. V was pared by 3 bases and J by 1 base, with 8 bases between. The germline CDR1 and CDR2 sequences are MDHEN and SYDVKM. This CDR3 reads CASSFPGGTDTQYF. The CDR3 DNA is TGTGCCAGCAGTTTCCCCGGGGGCACAGATACGCAGTATTTT.

The chain has TRBV9 and TRBJ2-1; 7 nucleotides agree with TRBD2. Unmatched junction bases numbered 14, after V lost 4 bases and J lost 7 bases. Germline V lookup: CDR1 SGDLS, CDR2 YYNGEE. The CDR3 sequence is 16 residues long. CDR3 amino acids: CASSPITSVGGNEQFF. CDR3 bases: TGTGCCAGCAGCCCTATAACTAGCGTTGGAGGAAATGAGCAGTTCTTC.

The chain uses TRBV6-1 and TRBJ2-1, with D possibly matching TRBD2 (6 bases). The ends were cut back, 0 bases at V and 7 bases at J, with 28 bases in the middle. Germline assignment: CDR1 MNHNS and CDR2 SASEGT. This CDR3 is built from 20 residues. The CDR3 reads CASSEAERGLQNTRKNEQFF. DNA of the CDR3: TGTGCCAGCAGTGAAGCGGAGAGGGGACTCCAAAACACCCGGAAGAATGAGCAGTTCTTC.

V usage is TRBV2 and J usage is TRBJ2-5; D might be TRBD2 (5 bases). CDR1 and CDR2 (germline): SNHLY, FYNNEI. CDR3 length: 15 amino acids. Deletions cut 5 bases from V and 5 bases from J, with 18 bases between. The CDR3 region has the DNA TGTGCCAGCAGTTTCCGGACTGGAAAGAGGGAGACCCAGTACTTC. Its protein is CASSFRTGKRETQYF.

The chain joins TRBV9 to TRBJ2-1, with D possibly being TRBD1 (7 bases). Deletions cut 4 bases from V and 4 bases from J, with 15 bases between. Germline V CDR1 and CDR2: SGDLS, YYNGEE. This CDR3 region has 15 residues. For the CDR3, the DNA is TGTGCCAGCAGCAAGGACAGGCGGGGTTACAATGAGCAGTTCTTC. It specifies CASSKDRRGYNEQFF. The complete variable domain, with remaining parts taken from reference TRBV9 and TRBJ2-1, reads DSGVTQTPKHLITATGQRVTLRCSPRSGDLSVYWYQQSLDQGLQFLIQYYNGEERAKGNILERFSAQQFPDLHSELNLSSLELGDSALYFCASSKDRRGYNEQFFGPGTRLTVL.